Presented here are 2 T cell receptor beta chains from one specimen sequenced in a study of T cell changes during pregnancy in multiple sclerosis. Sequencing was performed with immunoSEQ multiplex PCR; in TCRdb, only in-frame clones are kept and a portion is missing. The sample carries 64,000 or so clones, 80% to 95% recorded once. Sequences were derived from peripheral blood, sampled in the first trimester of pregnancy. The receptors here all came from a female donor with multiple sclerosis, enrolled in a pregnancy study.

The chain uses TRBV28 and TRBJ2-3; D possibly corresponds to TRBD1 (6 bases). V lost 3 bases and J lost 0, with 19 bases in between. The CDR3 extends over 18 amino acids. Germline CDR1 MDHEN, CDR2 SYDVKM. CDR3: CASSLSRGLGASTDTQYF. CDR3 nucleotides: TGTGCCAGCAGTTTGTCTCGAGGATTGGGGGCTAGCACAGATACGCAGTATTTT.

This rearrangement joins TRBV6-5 to TRBJ2-7; 7 bases are shared with TRBD1. This CDR3 has 15 amino acids. Germline V gene data show CDR1 as MNHEY and CDR2 as SVGAGI. J lost 6 bases, V lost 4 bases, and 12 bases had no gene match. The CDR3, as DNA: TGTGCCAGCAGTTCCAAACAGGGGCATCAGGGCGAGCAGTACTTC. This encodes CASSSKQGHQGEQYF.